Sequencing of this T cell receptor beta chain was carried out in a study of blood T cell repertoires in COVID-19. The repertoire was sequenced with immunoSEQ multiplex PCR; TCRdb's copy has only in-frame clones and lacks some. The repertoire holds roughly 25,000 clones, with over 60% as singletons. The CDR3 has 14 residues. The V gene lost 4 bases and the J gene lost 1 base, with 10 bases spanning the gap. The germline CDR1 and CDR2 sequences are SNHLY and FYNNEI. This chain joins TRBV2 and TRBJ2-5; perhaps TRBD2 as D (7 bases). The sample was peripheral blood. The sequence was collected from a woman of 80 years or more with acute or convalescent COVID-19. The CDR3 loop is CASSAGGIQETQYF. CDR3 bases: TGTGCCAGCAGTGCGGGGGGCATCCAAGAGACCCAGTACTTC.